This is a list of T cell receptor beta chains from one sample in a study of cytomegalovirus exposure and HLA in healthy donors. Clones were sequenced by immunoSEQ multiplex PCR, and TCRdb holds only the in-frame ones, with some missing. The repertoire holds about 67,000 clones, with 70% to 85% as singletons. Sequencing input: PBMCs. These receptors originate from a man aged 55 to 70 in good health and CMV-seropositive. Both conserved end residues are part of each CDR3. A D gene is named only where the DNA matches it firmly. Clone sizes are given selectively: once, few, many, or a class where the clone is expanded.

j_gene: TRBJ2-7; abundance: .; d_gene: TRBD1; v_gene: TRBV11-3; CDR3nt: TGTGCCAGCAGCCTTGTCCCGGGACAGGGACCTTACGAGCAGTACTTC; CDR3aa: CASSLVPGQGPYEQYF
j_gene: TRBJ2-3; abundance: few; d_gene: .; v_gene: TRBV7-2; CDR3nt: TGTGCCAGCAGCCCCCGACAGGCCCTAAGGGGGTATAGCACAGATACGCAGTATTTT; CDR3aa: CASSPRQALRGYSTDTQYF
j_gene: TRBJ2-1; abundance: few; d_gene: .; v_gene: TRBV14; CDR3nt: TGTGCCAGCAGCCAAGGTCGGTATGAGCAGTTCTTC; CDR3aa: CASSQGRYEQFF
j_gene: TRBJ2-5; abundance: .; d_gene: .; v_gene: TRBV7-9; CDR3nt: .; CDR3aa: CASSSSGLLGKETQYF
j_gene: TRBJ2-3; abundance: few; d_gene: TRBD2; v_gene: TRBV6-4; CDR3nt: TGTGCCAGCAGTGACACTAGCGGGGGGGCCACAGATACGCAGTATTTT; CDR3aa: CASSDTSGGATDTQYF
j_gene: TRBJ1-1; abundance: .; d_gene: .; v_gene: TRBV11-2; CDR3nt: TGTGCCAGCAGCTTAAACCAGGGGTCAATGGTAGCTTTCTTT; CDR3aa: CASSLNQGSMVAFF
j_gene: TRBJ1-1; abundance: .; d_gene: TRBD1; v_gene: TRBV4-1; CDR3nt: TGCGCCAGCAGCCAAGGGGTGGGACAGCCCAACACTGAAGCTTTCTTT; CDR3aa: CASSQGVGQPNTEAFF
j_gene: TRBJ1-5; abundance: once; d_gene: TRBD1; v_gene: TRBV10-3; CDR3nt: TGTGCCATCAGTACCACAGGGGAAGAGCCCCAGCATTTT; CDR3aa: CAISTTGEEPQHF
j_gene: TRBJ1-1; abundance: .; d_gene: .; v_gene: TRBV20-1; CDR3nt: TGCAGTGCTAGCCCACAGCTTGAAGCTTTCTTT; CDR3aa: CSASPQLEAFF
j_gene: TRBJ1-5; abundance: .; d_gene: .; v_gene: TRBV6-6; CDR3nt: TGTGCCAGCGGGGACTCAACCGGCAATCAGCCCCAGCATTTT; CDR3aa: CASGDSTGNQPQHF
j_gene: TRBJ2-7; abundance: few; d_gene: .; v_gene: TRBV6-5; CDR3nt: TGTGCCAGCAGCACGACTAGTGGCCCTTCCTACGAGCAGTACTTC; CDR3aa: CASSTTSGPSYEQYF
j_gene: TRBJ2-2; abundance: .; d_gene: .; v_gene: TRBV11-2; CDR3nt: TGTGCCAGCAGCTTCTGGACAAAAACCGGGGAGCTGTTTTTT; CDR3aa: CASSFWTKTGELFF
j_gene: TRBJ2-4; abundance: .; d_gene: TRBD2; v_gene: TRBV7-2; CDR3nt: TGTGCCAGCAGCATTGGACTAGCGGATGGCAAGTACTTC; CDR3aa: CASSIGLADGKYF
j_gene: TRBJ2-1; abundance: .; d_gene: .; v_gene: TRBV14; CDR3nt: TGTGCCAGCAGCCACCAAAACAGGGTCAGGACGCATGAGCAGTTCTTC; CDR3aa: CASSHQNRVRTHEQFF
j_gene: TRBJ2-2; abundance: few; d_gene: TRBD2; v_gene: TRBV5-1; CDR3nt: TGCGCCAGCAGCTTGAGCGGGGGTCCGAACACCGGGGAGCTGTTTTTT; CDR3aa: CASSLSGGPNTGELFF
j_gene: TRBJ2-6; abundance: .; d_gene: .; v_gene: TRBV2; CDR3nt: TGTGCCAGCGGGGCGGGGTTTGGGGCCAACGTCCTGACTTTC; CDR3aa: CASGAGFGANVLTF
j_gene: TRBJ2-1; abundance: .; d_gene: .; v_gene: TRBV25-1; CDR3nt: TGTGCCAGCAGTGAATTGGGCCGATTGTACAATGAGCAGTTCTTC; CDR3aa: CASSELGRLYNEQFF
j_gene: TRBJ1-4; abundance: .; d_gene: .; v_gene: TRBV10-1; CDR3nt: TGCGCCAGCAGTTCGGGAGCAGCTAATGAAAAACTGTTTTTT; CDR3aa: CASSSGAANEKLFF
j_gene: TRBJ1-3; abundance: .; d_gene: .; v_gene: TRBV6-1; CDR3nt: TGTGCCAGCAGAAGAGAAGATATCTCTGGAAACACCATATATTTT; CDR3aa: CASRREDISGNTIYF
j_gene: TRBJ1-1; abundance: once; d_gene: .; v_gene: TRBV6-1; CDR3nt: TGTGCCAGCAGGAGGGAACAGGGTGGGAACACTGAAGCTTTCTTT; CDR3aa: CASRREQGGNTEAFF
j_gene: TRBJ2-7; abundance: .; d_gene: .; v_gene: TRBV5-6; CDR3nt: TGTGCCAGCAGCCTGTCAGTACTGGGGCGCGGACACTACGAGCAGTACTTC; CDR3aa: CASSLSVLGRGHYEQYF